This TCR beta chain was identified during a study of shared clonotypes between healthy human individuals. Details on this clone: The antigen is unknown.

Study findings and constraints: Naive subsets generally exceeded memory subsets in estimated richness. Non-shared clonotypes had lower generation probabilities than those shared by all four donors.

The V and J ends lost 2 bases and 4 bases respectively, with 11 bases between them. CDR1 and CDR2 from the germline V gene are MNHEY and SMNVEV (reference sequence). The CDR3 covers 14 residues. The table came from immunoSEQ multiplex PCR; TCRdb's copy has only in-frame clones and leaves some out. The sample shows 1,100,000 or so clones, 70% to 80% of them seen only once. The J gene is TRBJ1-2, the V gene TRBV27, with TRBD1 as a possible D gene (5 bases). Material for sequencing was memory CD4+ T cells from PBMCs. Described subset: CD45RA-negative fraction. The sequence derives from a man aged 18 to 30 in good health. Some clones in this sample may be carry-over from other donors' samples. The CDR3 loop is CASSLQGGGYGYTF. For the CDR3, the DNA is TGTGCCAGCAGTTTACAGGGCGGGGGCTATGGCTACACCTTC.